This TCR beta chain was sequenced for a study of T cells in Graves' hyperthyroidism and ophthalmopathy. The investigators amplified TCR beta CDR3 regions from RNA transcripts. Primed by the HTBI set, a first-round RT-PCR was run on the TCR CDR3. TCRdb reprocessed the multiplex PCR reads via MiXCR and lists one record per CDR3 protein. The data contain about 600,000 distinct CDR3 sequences, about 15% of them singletons. Patients were excluded for uncontrolled infection, other autoimmune disease, pregnancy or lactation. The diagnoses drew upon clinical symptoms, serum thyroxine and TRAb, thyroid ultrasound and orbital computed tomography. Over 8 ml fresh peripheral blood yielded the PBMCs. CDR1 and CDR2 from the germline V gene are SNHLY and FYNNEI. The V segment lost 4 bases and the J segment 4 bases; nucleotides outside the gene matches: 13. CDR3 length equals 16 residues. The study's findings and limits: Among thyroid clonotypes expanded above 0.001, most also appeared in blood.

This clonotype was found many times. No antigen is known for it. The rearrangement joins TRBV2 to TRBJ2-7; the match to TRBD1 covers 7 bases. The receptor was isolated from a woman aged 45-65 years with Graves' ophthalmopathy. Specimen: blood. In nucleotides, the CDR3 is TGTGCCAGCAGTGTCTCGTATGGACAGGAAAAATACGAGCAGTACTTC. Encoded protein: CASSVSYGQEKYEQYF.